This paragraph reports one T cell receptor (beta chain). Its antigen remains unidentified. Sequencing was performed with immunoSEQ multiplex PCR; in TCRdb, only in-frame clones are kept and a portion is missing. The sample holds around 180,000 clones, about 94% seen once. The sample belongs to a study of T cell responses to AZD1222 COVID-19 vaccine. Study-level information: Samples with a second dose at about 4 or about 12 weeks were pooled together. Study observations and caveats: CD4 TCRs linked to vaccination spanned spike, dominating at 160-218 and 743-854. Clonal diversity was possibly underestimated, and the donors were mostly white British, with more females. Scientists sampled the repertoires only once the peak T cell response had passed.

The specimen was peripheral blood, collected on day 0 of AZD1222 vaccination. The receptor comes from an adult in good health.

The DNA of the CDR3 is TGTGCCAGCAGCAGGGACAGGGGAGGGAACACTGAAGCTTTCTTT. Amino acids: CASSRDRGGNTEAFF. J is TRBJ1-1 and V is TRBV7-6, with 10 bases aligning to TRBD1. Germline assignment: CDR1 SGHVS and CDR2 FNYEAQ. The junction had 4 bases not matched to a gene; V was cut back by 5 bases and J by 1 base. The CDR3 runs to 15 residues.